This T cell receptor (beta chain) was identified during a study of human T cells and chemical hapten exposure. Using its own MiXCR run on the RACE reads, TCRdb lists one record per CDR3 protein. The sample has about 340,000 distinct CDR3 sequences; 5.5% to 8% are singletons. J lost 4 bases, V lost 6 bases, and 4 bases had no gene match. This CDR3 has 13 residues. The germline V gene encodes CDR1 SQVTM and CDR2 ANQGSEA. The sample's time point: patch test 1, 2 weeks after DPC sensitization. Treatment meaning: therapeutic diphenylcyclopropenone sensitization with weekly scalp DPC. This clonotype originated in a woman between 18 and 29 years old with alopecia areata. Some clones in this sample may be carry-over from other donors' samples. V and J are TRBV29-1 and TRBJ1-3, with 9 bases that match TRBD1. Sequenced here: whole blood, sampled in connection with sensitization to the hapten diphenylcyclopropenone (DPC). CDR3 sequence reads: CSVQTGGGNTIYF. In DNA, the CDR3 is TGCAGCGTCCAGACAGGGGGGGGAAACACCATATATTTT.